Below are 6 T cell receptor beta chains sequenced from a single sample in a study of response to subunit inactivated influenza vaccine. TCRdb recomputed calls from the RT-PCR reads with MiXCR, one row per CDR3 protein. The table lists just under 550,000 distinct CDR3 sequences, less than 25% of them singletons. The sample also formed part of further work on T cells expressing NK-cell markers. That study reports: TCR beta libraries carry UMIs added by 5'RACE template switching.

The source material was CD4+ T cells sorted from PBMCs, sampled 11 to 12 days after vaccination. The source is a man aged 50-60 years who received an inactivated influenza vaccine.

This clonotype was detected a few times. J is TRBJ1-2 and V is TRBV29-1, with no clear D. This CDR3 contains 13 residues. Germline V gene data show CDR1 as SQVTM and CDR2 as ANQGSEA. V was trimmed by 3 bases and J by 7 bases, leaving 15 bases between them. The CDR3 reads CSVEKSLMGGYTF. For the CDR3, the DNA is TGCAGCGTTGAGAAGAGCTTAATGGGTGGCTACACCTTC.

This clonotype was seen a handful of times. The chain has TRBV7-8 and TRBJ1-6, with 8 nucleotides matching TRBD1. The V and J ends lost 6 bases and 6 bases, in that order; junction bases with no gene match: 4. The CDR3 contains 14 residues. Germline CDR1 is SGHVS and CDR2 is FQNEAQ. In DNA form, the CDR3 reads TGTGCCAGCAGGAAACAGGGGGTTAATTCACCCCTCCACTTT. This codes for CASRKQGVNSPLHF.

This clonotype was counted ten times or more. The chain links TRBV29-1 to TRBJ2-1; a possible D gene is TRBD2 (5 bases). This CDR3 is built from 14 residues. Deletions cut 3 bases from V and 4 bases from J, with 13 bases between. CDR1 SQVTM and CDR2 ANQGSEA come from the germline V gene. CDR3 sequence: CSVEFGLLYNEQFF. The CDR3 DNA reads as TGCAGCGTTGAGTTCGGACTTCTGTACAATGAGCAGTTCTTC.

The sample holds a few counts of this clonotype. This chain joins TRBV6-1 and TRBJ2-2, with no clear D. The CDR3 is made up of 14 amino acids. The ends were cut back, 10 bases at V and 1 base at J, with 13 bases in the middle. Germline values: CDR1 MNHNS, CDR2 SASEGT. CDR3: CATTSRVNTGELFF. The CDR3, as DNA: TGTGCCACCACCTCGCGAGTGAACACCGGGGAGCTGTTTTTT.

The CDR3 sequence is CATSRTSGSYEQYF. In DNA form, the CDR3 reads TGTGCCACCTCGCGGACTAGCGGGAGCTACGAGCAGTACTTC. The rearrangement joins TRBV27 to TRBJ2-7, with TRBD2 matching 13 bases. Germline CDR1 is MNHEY and CDR2 is SMNVEV (reference sequence). The CDR3 covers 14 residues. The V segment lost 10 bases and the J segment 3 bases; nucleotides outside the gene matches: 6.

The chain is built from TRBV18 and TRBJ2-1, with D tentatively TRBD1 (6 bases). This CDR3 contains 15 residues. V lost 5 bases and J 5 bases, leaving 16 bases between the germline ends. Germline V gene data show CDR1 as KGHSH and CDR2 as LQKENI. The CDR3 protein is CASSSQMDRNNEQFF. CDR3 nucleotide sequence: TGTGCCAGCTCATCCCAAATGGACAGAAACAATGAGCAGTTCTTC.